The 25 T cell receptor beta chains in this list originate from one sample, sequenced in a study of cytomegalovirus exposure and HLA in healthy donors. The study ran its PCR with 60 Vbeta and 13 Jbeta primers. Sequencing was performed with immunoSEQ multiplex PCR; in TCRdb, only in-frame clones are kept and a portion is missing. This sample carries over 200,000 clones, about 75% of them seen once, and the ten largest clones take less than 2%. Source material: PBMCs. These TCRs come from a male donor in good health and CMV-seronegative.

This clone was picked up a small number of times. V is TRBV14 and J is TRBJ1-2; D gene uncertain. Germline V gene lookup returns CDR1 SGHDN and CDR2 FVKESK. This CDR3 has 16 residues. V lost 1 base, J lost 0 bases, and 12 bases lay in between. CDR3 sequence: CASSQGPVHPNYGYTF. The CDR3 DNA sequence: TGTGCCAGCAGCCAAGGCCCAGTACACCCTAACTATGGCTACACCTTC.

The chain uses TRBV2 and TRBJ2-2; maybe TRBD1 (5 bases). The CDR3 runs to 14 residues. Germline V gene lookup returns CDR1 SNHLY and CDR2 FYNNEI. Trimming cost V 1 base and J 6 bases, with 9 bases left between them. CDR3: CASSEVGVAGELFF. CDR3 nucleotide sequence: TGTGCCAGCAGTGAAGTAGGGGTGGCCGGGGAGCTGTTTTTT. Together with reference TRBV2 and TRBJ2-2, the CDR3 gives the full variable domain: EPEVTQTPSHQVTQMGQEVILRCVPISNHLYFYWYRQILGQKVEFLVSFYNNEISEKSEIFDDQFSVERPDGSNFTLKIRSTKLEDSAMYFCASSEVGVAGELFFGEGSRLTVL.

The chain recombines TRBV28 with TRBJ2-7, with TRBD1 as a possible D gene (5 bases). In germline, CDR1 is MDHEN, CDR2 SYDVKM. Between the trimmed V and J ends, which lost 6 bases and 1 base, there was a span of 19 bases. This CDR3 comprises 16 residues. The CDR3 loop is CASSLLARVGSYEQYF. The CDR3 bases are TGTGCCAGCAGCCTTCTTGCCAGGGTGGGTTCCTACGAGCAGTACTTC.

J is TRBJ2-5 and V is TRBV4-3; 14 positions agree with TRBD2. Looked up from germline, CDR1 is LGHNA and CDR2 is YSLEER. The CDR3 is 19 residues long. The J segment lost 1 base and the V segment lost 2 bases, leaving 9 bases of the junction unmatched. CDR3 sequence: CASSQLTGTSGSPQETQYF. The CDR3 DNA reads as TGCGCCAGCAGCCAACTAACCGGGACTAGCGGGAGCCCCCAAGAGACCCAGTACTTC.

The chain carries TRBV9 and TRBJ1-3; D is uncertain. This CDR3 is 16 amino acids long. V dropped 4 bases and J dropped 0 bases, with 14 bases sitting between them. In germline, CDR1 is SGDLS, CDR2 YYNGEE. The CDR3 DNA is TGTGCCAGCAGCCGGATCGGAGTCTACTCTGGAAACACCATATATTTT. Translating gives CASSRIGVYSGNTIYF. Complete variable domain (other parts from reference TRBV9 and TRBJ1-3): DSGVTQTPKHLITATGQRVTLRCSPRSGDLSVYWYQQSLDQGLQFLIQYYNGEERAKGNILERFSAQQFPDLHSELNLSSLELGDSALYFCASSRIGVYSGNTIYFGEGSWLTVV.

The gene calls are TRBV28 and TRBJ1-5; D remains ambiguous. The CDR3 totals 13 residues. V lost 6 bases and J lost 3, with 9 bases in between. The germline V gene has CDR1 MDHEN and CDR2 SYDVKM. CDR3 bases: TGTGCCAGCAGAACGCGAGACAATCAGCCCCAGCATTTT. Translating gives CASRTRDNQPQHF.

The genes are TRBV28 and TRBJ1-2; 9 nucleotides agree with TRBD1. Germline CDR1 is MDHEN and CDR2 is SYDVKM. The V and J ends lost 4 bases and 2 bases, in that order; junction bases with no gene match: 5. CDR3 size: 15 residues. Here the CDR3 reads CASSYGDRVNYGYTF. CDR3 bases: TGTGCCAGCAGTTACGGGGACAGGGTCAACTATGGCTACACCTTC.

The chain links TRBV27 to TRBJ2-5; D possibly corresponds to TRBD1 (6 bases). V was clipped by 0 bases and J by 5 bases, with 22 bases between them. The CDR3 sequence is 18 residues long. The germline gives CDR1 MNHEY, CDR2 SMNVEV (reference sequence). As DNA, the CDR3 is TGTGCCAGCAGTTTATCCCATGGACAGATAAGTCCTTGGGAGACCCAGTACTTC. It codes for CASSLSHGQISPWETQYF.

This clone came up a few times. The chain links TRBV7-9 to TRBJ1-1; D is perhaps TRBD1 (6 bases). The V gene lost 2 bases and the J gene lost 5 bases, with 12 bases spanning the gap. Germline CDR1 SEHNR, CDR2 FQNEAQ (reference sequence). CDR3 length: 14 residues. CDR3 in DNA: TGTGCCAGCAGCTTATCCAGGGGTGGGACTGAAGCTTTCTTT. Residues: CASSLSRGGTEAFF.

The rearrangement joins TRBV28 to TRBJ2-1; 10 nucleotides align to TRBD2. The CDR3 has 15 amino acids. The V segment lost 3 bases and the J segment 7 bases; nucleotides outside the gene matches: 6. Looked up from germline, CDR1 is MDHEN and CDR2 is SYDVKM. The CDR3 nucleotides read TGTGCCAGCAGTTTGGGGGCTAGCGGGAGTAATGAGCAGTTCTTC. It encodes CASSLGASGSNEQFF.

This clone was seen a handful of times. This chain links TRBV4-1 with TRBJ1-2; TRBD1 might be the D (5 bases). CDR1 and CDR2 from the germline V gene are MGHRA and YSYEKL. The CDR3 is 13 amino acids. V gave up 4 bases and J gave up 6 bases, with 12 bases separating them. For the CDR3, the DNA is TGCGCCAGCAGCCTTTCTCGGGGGGATGGCTACACCTTC. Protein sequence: CASSLSRGDGYTF.

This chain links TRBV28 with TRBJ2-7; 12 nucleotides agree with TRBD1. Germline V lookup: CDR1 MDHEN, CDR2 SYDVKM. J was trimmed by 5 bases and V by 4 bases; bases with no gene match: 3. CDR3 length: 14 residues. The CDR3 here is CASSWDRGPNEQYF. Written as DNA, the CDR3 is TGTGCCAGCAGTTGGGACAGGGGGCCAAACGAGCAGTACTTC.

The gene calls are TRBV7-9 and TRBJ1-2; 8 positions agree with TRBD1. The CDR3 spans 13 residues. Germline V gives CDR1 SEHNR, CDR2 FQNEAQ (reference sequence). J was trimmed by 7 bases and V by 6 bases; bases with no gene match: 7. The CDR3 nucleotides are TGTGCCAGCAGGATGGACAGGGTGGGTGGCTACACCTTC. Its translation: CASRMDRVGGYTF.

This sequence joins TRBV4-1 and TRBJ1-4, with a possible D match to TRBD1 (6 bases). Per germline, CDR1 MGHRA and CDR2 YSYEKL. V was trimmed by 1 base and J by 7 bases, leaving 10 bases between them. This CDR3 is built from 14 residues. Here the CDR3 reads CASSQVQGVEKLFF. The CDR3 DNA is TGCGCCAGCAGCCAAGTACAGGGAGTTGAAAAACTGTTTTTT.

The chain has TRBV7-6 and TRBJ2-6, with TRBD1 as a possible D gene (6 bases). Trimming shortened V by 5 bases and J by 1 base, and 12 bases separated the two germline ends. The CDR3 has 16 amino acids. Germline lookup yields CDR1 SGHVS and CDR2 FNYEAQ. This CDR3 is CASSAHRDSGANVLTF. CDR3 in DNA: TGTGCCAGCAGCGCACACAGGGATTCTGGGGCCAACGTCCTGACTTTC.

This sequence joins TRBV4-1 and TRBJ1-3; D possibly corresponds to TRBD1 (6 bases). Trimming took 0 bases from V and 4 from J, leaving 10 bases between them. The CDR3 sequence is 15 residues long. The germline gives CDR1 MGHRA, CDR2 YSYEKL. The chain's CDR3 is CASSQDHRVGNTIYF. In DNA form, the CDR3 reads TGCGCCAGCAGCCAAGATCACAGGGTAGGAAACACCATATATTTT.

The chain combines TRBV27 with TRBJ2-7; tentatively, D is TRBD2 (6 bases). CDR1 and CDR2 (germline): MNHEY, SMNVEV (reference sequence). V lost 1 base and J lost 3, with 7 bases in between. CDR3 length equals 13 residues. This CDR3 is CASSLWRGYEQYF. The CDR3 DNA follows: TGTGCCAGCAGTTTATGGCGGGGCTACGAGCAGTACTTC.

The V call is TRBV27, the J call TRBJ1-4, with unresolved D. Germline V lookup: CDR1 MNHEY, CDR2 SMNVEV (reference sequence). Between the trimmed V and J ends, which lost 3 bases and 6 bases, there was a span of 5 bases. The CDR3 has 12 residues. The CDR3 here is CASSFRDEKLFF. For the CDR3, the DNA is TGTGCCAGCAGTTTTCGGGATGAAAAACTGTTTTTT.

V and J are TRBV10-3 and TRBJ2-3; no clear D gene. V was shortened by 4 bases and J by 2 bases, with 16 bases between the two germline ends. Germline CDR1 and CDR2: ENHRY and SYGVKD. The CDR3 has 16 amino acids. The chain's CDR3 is CAISGSERWITDTQYF. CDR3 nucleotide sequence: TGTGCCATCAGTGGGTCGGAGCGTTGGATCACAGATACGCAGTATTTT.

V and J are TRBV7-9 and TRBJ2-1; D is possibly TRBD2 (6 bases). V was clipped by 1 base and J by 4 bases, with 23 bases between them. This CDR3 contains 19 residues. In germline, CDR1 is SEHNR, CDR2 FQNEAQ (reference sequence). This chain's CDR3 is CASSLGLVGIASAYNEQFF. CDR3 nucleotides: TGTGCCAGCAGCTTAGGACTAGTGGGAATTGCGTCGGCTTACAATGAGCAGTTCTTC.

The CDR3 nucleotides read TGCGCCAGCAGCTTTGATAGCGGCAGTTCCTACGAGCAGTACTTC. This sequence encodes CASSFDSGSSYEQYF. The chain employs TRBV5-1 and TRBJ2-7; perhaps TRBD2 as D (6 bases). V lost 2 bases and J lost 1, with 13 bases in between. The germline V gene has CDR1 SGHRS and CDR2 YFSETQ. The CDR3 sequence is 15 residues long.

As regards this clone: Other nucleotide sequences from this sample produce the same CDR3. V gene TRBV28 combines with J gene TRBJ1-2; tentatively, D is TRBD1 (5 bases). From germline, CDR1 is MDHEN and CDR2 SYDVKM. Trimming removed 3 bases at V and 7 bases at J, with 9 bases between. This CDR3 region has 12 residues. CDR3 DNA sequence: TGTGCCAGCAGTTTTAGGGGAAGTGGCTACACCTTC. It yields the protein CASSFRGSGYTF.

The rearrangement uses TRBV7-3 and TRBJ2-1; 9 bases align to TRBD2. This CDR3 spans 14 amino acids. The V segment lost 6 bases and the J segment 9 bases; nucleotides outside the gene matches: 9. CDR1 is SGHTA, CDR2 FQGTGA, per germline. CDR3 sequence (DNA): TGTGCCAGCAGTCCCGGGACTAGCAGTTTTGAGCAGTTCTTC. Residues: CASSPGTSSFEQFF.

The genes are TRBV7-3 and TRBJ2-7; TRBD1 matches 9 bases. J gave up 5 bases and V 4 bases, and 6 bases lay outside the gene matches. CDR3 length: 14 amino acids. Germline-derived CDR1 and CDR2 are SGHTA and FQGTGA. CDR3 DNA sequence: TGTGCCAGCAGCTCCTCCGGGACAGGGAACGAGCAGTACTTC. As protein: CASSSSGTGNEQYF.

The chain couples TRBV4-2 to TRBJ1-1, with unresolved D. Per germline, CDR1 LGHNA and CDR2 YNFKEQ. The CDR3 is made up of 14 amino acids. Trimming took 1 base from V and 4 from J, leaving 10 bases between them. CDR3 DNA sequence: TGTGCCAGCAGCCAAGTCGGAGAGGCCACTGAAGCTTTCTTT. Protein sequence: CASSQVGEATEAFF.